These 2 T cell receptor beta chains were all obtained from the same sample, sequenced in a study of T cells in Graves' hyperthyroidism and ophthalmopathy. TCR beta CDR3 regions were amplified from RNA. First-round RT-PCR with HTBI primers amplified the TCR CDR3 region. TCRdb reprocessed the multiplex PCR reads with MiXCR, giving one entry per CDR3 protein. The data show about 640,000 distinct CDR3 sequences, with less than 45% seen just once and approximately 7.2% held by the top ten. The sample consisted of peripheral blood or thyroid tissue (not recorded which). These receptor sequences come from an adult man with Graves' disease, either hyperthyroidism or ophthalmopathy (not recorded which).

The rearrangement uses TRBV6-5 and TRBJ2-2, with D perhaps given as TRBD1 or TRBD2 (5 bases each). The germline V gene encodes CDR1 MNHEY and CDR2 SVGAGI. Trimming pared 3 bases from V and 0 bases from J, leaving 8 bases between. The CDR3 has 15 amino acids. The CDR3 spells CASSYGTANTGELFF. The CDR3, as DNA: TGTGCCAGCAGTTATGGGACGGCGAACACCGGGGAGCTGTTTTTT.

This clonotype was counted only a few times. The rearrangement links TRBV7-9 to TRBJ2-2; no firm D call. Germline CDR1 reads SEHNR; CDR2 reads FQNEAQ (reference sequence). Trimming cost V 3 bases and J 5 bases, with 7 bases left between them. This CDR3 contains 13 residues. CDR3 protein: CASSLRWTGELFF. The CDR3 coding sequence is TGTGCCAGCAGCTTGCGGTGGACCGGGGAGCTGTTTTTT. Full variable domain (remainder filled in from reference TRBV7-9 and TRBJ2-2): DTGVSQNPRHKITKRGQNVTFRCDPISEHNRLYWYRQTLGQGPEFLTYFQNEAQLEKSRLLSDRFSAERPKGSFSTLEIQRTEQGDSAMYLCASSLRWTGELFFGEGSRLTVL.